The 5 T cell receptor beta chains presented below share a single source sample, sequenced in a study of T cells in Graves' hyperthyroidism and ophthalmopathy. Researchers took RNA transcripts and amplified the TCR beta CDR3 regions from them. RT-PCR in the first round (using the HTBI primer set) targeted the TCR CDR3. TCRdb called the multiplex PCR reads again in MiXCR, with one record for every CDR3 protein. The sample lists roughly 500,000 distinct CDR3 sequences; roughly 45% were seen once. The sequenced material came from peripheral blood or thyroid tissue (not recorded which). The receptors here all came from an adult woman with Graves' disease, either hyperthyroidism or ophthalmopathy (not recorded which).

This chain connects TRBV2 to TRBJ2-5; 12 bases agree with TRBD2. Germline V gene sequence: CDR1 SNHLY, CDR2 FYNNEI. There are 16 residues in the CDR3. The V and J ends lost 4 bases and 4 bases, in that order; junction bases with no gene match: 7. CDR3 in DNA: TGTGCCAGCAGTGTAACGACTAGCGGGAGACGAGAGACCCAGTACTTC. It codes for CASSVTTSGRRETQYF.

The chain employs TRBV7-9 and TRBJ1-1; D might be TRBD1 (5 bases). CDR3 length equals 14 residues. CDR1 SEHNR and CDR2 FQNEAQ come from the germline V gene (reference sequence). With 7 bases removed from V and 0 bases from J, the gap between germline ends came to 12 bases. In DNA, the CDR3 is TGTGCCAGCACCCTGCAGGGCCTGAACACTGAAGCTTTCTTT. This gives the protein CASTLQGLNTEAFF.

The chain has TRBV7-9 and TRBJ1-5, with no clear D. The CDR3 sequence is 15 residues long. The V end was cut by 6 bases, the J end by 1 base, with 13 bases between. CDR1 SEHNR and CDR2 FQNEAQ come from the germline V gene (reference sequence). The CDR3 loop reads CASSLNPKSNQPQHF. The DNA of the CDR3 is TGTGCCAGCAGTTTAAATCCCAAGAGCAATCAGCCCCAGCATTTT.

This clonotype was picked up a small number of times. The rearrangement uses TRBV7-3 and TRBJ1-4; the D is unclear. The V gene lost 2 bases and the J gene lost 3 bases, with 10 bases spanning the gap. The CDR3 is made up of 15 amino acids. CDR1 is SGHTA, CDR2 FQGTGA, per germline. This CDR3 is CASSLGGLANEKLFF. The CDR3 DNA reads TGTGCCAGCAGCTTAGGAGGGTTGGCTAATGAAAAACTGTTTTTT.

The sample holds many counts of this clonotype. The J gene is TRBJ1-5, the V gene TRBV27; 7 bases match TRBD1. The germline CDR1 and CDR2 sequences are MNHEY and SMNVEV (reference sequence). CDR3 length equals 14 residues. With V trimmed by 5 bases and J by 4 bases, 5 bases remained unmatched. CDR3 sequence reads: CASSTRGLNQPQHF. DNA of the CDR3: TGTGCCAGCAGTACCAGGGGGTTGAATCAGCCCCAGCATTTT.